Following are 27 T cell receptor beta chains from one sample sequenced in a study of shared clonotypes between healthy human individuals. Clones were read by immunoSEQ multiplex PCR, and TCRdb kept only the in-frame ones, dropping some. Among about 2.1 million clones listed, 85% to 95% were seen once. Terminally differentiated effector memory CD45RA+ cells were excluded by CCR7 positive selection of CD45RO-negative cells. The sequencing input was naive CD8+ T cells from PBMCs. The receptors were gathered from a young man in good health. Some clones in this sample may be carry-over from other donors' samples.

This chain links TRBV7-9 with TRBJ1-1; D is perhaps TRBD1 (5 bases). The CDR3 loop spans 18 amino acids. Per germline, CDR1 SEHNR and CDR2 FQNEAQ (reference sequence). Trimming pared 1 base from V and 5 bases from J, leaving 23 bases between. The CDR3 bases are TGTGCCAGCAGCTTAGGTCGGGTGGTGCAGGGATCGCGAACTGAAGCTTTCTTT. Its protein product is CASSLGRVVQGSRTEAFF.

The V gene is TRBV7-9, the J gene TRBJ1-5; 7 positions match TRBD1. Germline V gives CDR1 SEHNR, CDR2 FQNEAQ (reference sequence). The CDR3 is 18 amino acids. Unmatched junction bases numbered 14, after V lost 0 bases and J lost 6 bases. CDR3 in amino acids: CASSLASTGSDRSQPQHF. Written as DNA, the CDR3 is TGTGCCAGCAGCTTAGCGTCGACAGGGTCGGACCGTAGTCAGCCCCAGCATTTT.

The chain joins TRBV27 to TRBJ2-4; 8 nucleotides match TRBD2. The V gene's germline CDR1 is MNHEY and CDR2 SMNVEV (reference sequence). The CDR3 runs to 16 residues. J was trimmed by 7 bases and V by 5 bases; bases with no gene match: 13. CDR3 sequence (DNA): TGTGCCAGCAGTACTATCGCGGCCAAGCGGGAGAACATTCAGTACTTC. Protein sequence: CASSTIAAKRENIQYF.

This clone occurred once. This chain links TRBV9 with TRBJ2-4, with TRBD2 identical over 8 bases. The germline gives CDR1 SGDLS, CDR2 YYNGEE. This CDR3 has 15 residues. The V and J ends lost 2 bases and 8 bases, in that order; junction bases with no gene match: 9. This CDR3 is CASSVGAGGWDIQYF. CDR3 nucleotides: TGTGCCAGCAGCGTCGGCGCGGGAGGCTGGGACATTCAGTACTTC.

The chain joins TRBV19 to TRBJ2-7, with 11 bases fitting TRBD1. The germline CDR1 and CDR2 sequences are LNHDA and SQIVND (reference sequence). The CDR3 length is 15 residues. Trimming removed 3 bases from V and 5 bases from J; junction bases left unmatched: 6. CDR3 DNA: TGTGCCAGTAGTATCGGACAGGGGGCAAACAACGAGCAGTACTTC. Its translation: CASSIGQGANNEQYF.

This clone showed up just once. The chain recombines TRBV7-9 with TRBJ1-2; TRBD1 might be the D (5 bases). The CDR3 consists of 16 residues. From germline, CDR1 is SEHNR and CDR2 FQNEAQ (reference sequence). V was shortened by 5 bases and J by 6 bases, with 22 bases between the two germline ends. The DNA of the CDR3 is TGTGCCAGCAGCCCCCGAGGCGGGGGGATTCGGGATGGCTACACCTTC. It yields the protein CASSPRGGGIRDGYTF.

The gene calls are TRBV6-4 and TRBJ1-1, with D perhaps matching TRBD1 (5 bases). CDR3 size: 14 residues. V gave up 4 bases and J gave up 7 bases, with 16 bases separating them. Germline lookup yields CDR1 MRHNA and CDR2 SNTAGT. The DNA for the CDR3 is TGTGCCAGCAGTGGCCGTGGGGCGCGAGGTGAAGCTTTCTTT. Encoded protein: CASSGRGARGEAFF.

In its sample, this clone was seen once. The genes are TRBV30 and TRBJ2-5; 7 bases match TRBD1. V dropped 5 bases and J dropped 11; count of bases not matched to a gene: 14. CDR1 is GTSNPN and CDR2 is SVGIG in the germline V gene (reference sequence). The CDR3 is made up of 13 amino acids. In DNA, the CDR3 is TGTGCCTGGGAGACAGGGCTGTGGCCCCAGCAGTACTTC. Its protein is CAWETGLWPQQYF.

CDR3 residues: CASTVGAGGFAEAFF. The DNA for the CDR3 is TGTGCCAGCACCGTAGGGGCAGGGGGCTTCGCTGAAGCTTTCTTT. The chain carries TRBV6-5 and TRBJ1-1; 8 bases line up with TRBD1. V lost 7 bases, J lost 6 bases, and 13 bases stayed unmatched. The CDR3 has 15 residues. Per the germline V gene, CDR1 is MNHEY and CDR2 is SVGAGI.

V and J are TRBV18 and TRBJ2-7; D possibly matches TRBD1 or TRBD2 (5 bases each). The CDR3 spans 13 residues. Germline V gives CDR1 KGHSH, CDR2 LQKENI. V lost 2 bases and J 6 bases, leaving 11 bases between the germline ends. The CDR3 coding sequence is TGTGCCAGCTCACCATTGGATGGGGGCGAGCAGTACTTC. As protein: CASSPLDGGEQYF.

Worth noting for this clone: This same CDR3 is encoded by further DNA sequences in the sample. V is TRBV9 and J is TRBJ1-5; the D gene is possibly TRBD1 (5 bases). CDR3 length: 13 amino acids. Trimming removed 3 bases from V and 1 base from J, with 5 bases in between. Germline assignment: CDR1 SGDLS and CDR2 YYNGEE. This CDR3 reads CASSEGSNQPQHF. The CDR3, as DNA: TGTGCCAGCAGCGAGGGGAGCAATCAGCCCCAGCATTTT.

This chain joins TRBV5-6 and TRBJ2-7, with D maybe TRBD1 (5 bases). V shed 0 bases and J shed 6 bases, with 16 bases lying between them. The CDR3 contains 15 residues. Germline V lookup: CDR1 SGHDT, CDR2 YYEEEE. The DNA for the CDR3 is TGTGCCAGCAGCTTGGCGCAGGGCAATCTTGGCGAGCAGTACTTC. It encodes CASSLAQGNLGEQYF.

The genes are TRBV5-1 and TRBJ2-7, with D perhaps matching TRBD2 (5 bases). The germline gives CDR1 SGHRS, CDR2 YFSETQ. The V and J ends lost 0 bases and 1 base respectively, with 11 bases between them. The CDR3 spans 15 residues. The CDR3 DNA follows: TGCGCCAGCAGCTTGGCGGACTCCCCATCCTACGAGCAGTACTTC. It codes for CASSLADSPSYEQYF.

V gene TRBV4-1 combines with J gene TRBJ2-2; 8 bases align to TRBD1. Germline-derived CDR1 and CDR2 are MGHRA and YSYEKL. This CDR3 is 16 amino acids long. The ends lost 0 bases at V and 6 bases at J; junction bases unmatched: 6. The CDR3 DNA is TGCGCCAGCAGCCAAGACGCAGGGGGCGCATCCGGGGAGCTGTTTTTT. This codes for CASSQDAGGASGELFF.

CDR3: CASSNGAGGPRGTDTQYF. The CDR3 DNA sequence: TGTGCCAGTAGCAATGGGGCGGGAGGGCCGAGGGGCACAGATACGCAGTATTTT. The chain uses TRBV19 and TRBJ2-3; TRBD2 matches at 9 bases. This CDR3 contains 18 residues. Germline CDR1 reads LNHDA; CDR2 reads SQIVND (reference sequence). V lost 6 bases and J lost 1; bases outside the gene matches: 14. Drawing the rest from reference TRBV19 and TRBJ2-3, the complete variable domain is DGGITQSPKYLFRKEGQNVTLSCEQNLNHDAMYWYRQDPGQGLRLIYYSQIVNDFQKGDIAEGYSVSREKKESFPLTVTSAQKNPTAFYLCASSNGAGGPRGTDTQYFGPGTRLTVL.

This clone was seen a single time. The V gene is TRBV29-1, the J gene TRBJ2-1, with 8 bases fitting TRBD1. J gave up 4 bases and V 2 bases, and 4 bases lay outside the gene matches. The CDR3 runs 14 residues. Germline V lookup: CDR1 SQVTM, CDR2 ANQGSEA. The CDR3 region has the DNA TGCAGCGTTGAATCGAGGACAGGGTACAATGAGCAGTTCTTC. This sequence encodes CSVESRTGYNEQFF.

The rearrangement uses TRBV4-1 and TRBJ2-1; no definite D call. The germline CDR1 and CDR2 sequences are MGHRA and YSYEKL. The V gene lost 0 bases and the J gene lost 9 bases, with 9 bases spanning the gap. The CDR3 runs 13 residues. The CDR3 nucleotides are TGCGCCAGCAGCCAAGACCCGGCCGTTGAGCAGTTCTTC. It codes for CASSQDPAVEQFF.

The chain recombines TRBV7-2 with TRBJ2-1, with TRBD2 matching 7 bases. The J segment lost 4 bases and the V segment lost 3 bases, leaving 6 bases of the junction unmatched. The CDR3 consists of 15 residues. Germline-derived CDR1 and CDR2 are SGHTA and FQGNSA. For the CDR3, the DNA is TGTGCCAGCAGCTTTGGACTAGACCTATACAATGAGCAGTTCTTC. This encodes CASSFGLDLYNEQFF.

V gene TRBV27 combines with J gene TRBJ1-4, with TRBD1 matching 7 bases. J was trimmed by 6 bases and V by 5 bases; bases with no gene match: 9. The CDR3 is 15 amino acids. Germline assignment: CDR1 MNHEY and CDR2 SMNVEV (reference sequence). CDR3 sequence reads: CASSPRQGADEKLFF. In DNA form, the CDR3 reads TGTGCCAGCAGTCCCCGACAGGGAGCGGATGAAAAACTGTTTTTT.

The V gene is TRBV9, the J gene TRBJ2-3, with TRBD1 matching 9 bases. The CDR3 has 15 residues. Trimming took 4 bases from V and 5 from J; bases not matched to a gene: 8. The germline V gene has CDR1 SGDLS and CDR2 YYNGEE. The CDR3 sequence: CASSLRDRAQDTQYF. CDR3 bases: TGTGCCAGCAGCCTGCGGGACAGGGCCCAAGATACGCAGTATTTT.

This sequence joins TRBV4-1 and TRBJ2-7; the D gene is possibly TRBD2 (6 bases). The CDR3 consists of 14 residues. V was pared by 10 bases and J by 0 bases, with 16 bases between. The germline CDR1 and CDR2 sequences are MGHRA and YSYEKL. CDR3 nucleotide sequence: TGCGCCACTTCACTAGCTCAGAGCTCCTACGAGCAGTACTTC. Protein product: CATSLAQSSYEQYF.

The chain couples TRBV6-1 to TRBJ2-7; 9 nucleotides align to TRBD1. Germline lookup yields CDR1 MNHNS and CDR2 SASEGT. With 11 bases clipped from V and 3 bases from J, the junction kept 5 bases outside the gene matches. The CDR3 has 12 amino acids. The CDR3 here is CAGGQGFYEQYF. DNA for the CDR3: TGTGCCGGGGGACAGGGTTTCTACGAGCAGTACTTC.

This clone was recorded only once. The chain joins TRBV10-3 to TRBJ2-7; 13 nucleotides match TRBD2. V was pared by 4 bases and J by 3 bases, with 12 bases of the junction left unmatched. Germline V gene data show CDR1 as ENHRY and CDR2 as SYGVKD. CDR3 length equals 18 residues. In nucleotides, the CDR3 is TGTGCCATCAGTGGATGGACTAGCGGGAGCAACGCGAACTACGAGCAGTACTTC. Amino acid sequence: CAISGWTSGSNANYEQYF.

The chain links TRBV5-1 to TRBJ1-4; maybe TRBD1 (5 bases). Germline assignment: CDR1 SGHRS and CDR2 YFSETQ. V lost 4 bases and J lost 4, with 17 bases in between. The CDR3 has 16 residues. The DNA of the CDR3 is TGCGCCAGCAGCCCACACTCGACAGCAATTAATGAAAAACTGTTTTTT. It codes for CASSPHSTAINEKLFF. Filled out from reference TRBV5-1 and TRBJ1-4, the complete variable domain reads KAGVTQTPRYLIKTRGQQVTLSCSPISGHRSVSWYQQTPGQGLQFLFEYFSETQRNKGNFPGRFSGRQFSNSRSEMNVSTLELGDSALYLCASSPHSTAINEKLFFGSGTQLSVL.

The rearrangement uses TRBV7-9 and TRBJ2-7; tentative D call: TRBD1 (6 bases). The germline V and J ends were trimmed by 4 bases and 0 bases, with 10 bases remaining between them. Germline V gene lookup returns CDR1 SEHNR and CDR2 FQNEAQ (reference sequence). The CDR3 extends over 14 amino acids. The chain's CDR3 is CASSSGQFSYEQYF. CDR3 nucleotide sequence: TGTGCCAGCAGCTCCGGACAGTTCTCCTACGAGCAGTACTTC.

The J gene is TRBJ1-1, the V gene TRBV29-1; maybe TRBD1 (5 bases). Germline V gene lookup returns CDR1 SQVTM and CDR2 ANQGSEA. CDR3 length: 14 residues. Between the trimmed V and J ends, which lost 4 bases and 5 bases, there was a span of 17 bases. The DNA for the CDR3 is TGCAGCGTTGTAGGGAGGCCGGGGGGAACTGAAGCTTTCTTT. Translation gives CSVVGRPGGTEAFF.

This clone appeared a single time. V and J are TRBV12-1 and TRBJ2-5; the DNA was not compared with TRBD2, the D call given in the table. TRBV12-1 is designated a pseudogene. The CDR3 covers 18 residues. CDR3 bases: TGTGCCAGCAGCTTTTCGGGACTAGCGGGAGGGTACCAAGAGACCCAGTACTTC. It specifies CASSFSGLAGGYQETQYF.